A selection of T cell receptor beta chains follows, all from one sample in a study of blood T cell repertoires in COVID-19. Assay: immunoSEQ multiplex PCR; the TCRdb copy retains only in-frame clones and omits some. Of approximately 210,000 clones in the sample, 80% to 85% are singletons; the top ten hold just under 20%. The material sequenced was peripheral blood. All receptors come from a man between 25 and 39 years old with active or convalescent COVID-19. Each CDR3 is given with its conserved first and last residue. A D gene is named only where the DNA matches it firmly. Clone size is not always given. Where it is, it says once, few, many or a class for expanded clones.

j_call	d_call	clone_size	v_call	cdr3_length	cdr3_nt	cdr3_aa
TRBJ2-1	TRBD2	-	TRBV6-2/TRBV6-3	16	TGTGCCAGCAGTTACCCCACGGCGGGAGTAAGCAATGAGCAGTTCTTC	CASSYPTAGVSNEQFF
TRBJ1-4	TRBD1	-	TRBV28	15	TGTGCCAGCAGTTCCTTGGACAGGGGGAACGAAAAACTGTTTTTT	CASSSLDRGNEKLFF
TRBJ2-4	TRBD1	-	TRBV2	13	TGTGCCAGCATGACAGGGACCAAAAACATTCAGTACTTC	CASMTGTKNIQYF
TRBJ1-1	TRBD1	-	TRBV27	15	TGTGCCAGCCGGGACAGGGGGCAAAGGGACACTGAAGCTTTCTTT	CASRDRGQRDTEAFF
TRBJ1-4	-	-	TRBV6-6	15	TGTGCCAGCAGTTACGAGACAGGCCGCGTGGAAAAACTGTTTTTT	CASSYETGRVEKLFF
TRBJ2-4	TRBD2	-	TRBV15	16	TGTGCCACCAGCGGCCACCGACTAGCGAGCATAAACATTCAGTACTTC	CATSGHRLASINIQYF
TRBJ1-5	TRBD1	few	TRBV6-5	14	TGTGCCAGCAGCCCGGACAGGGACAATCAGCCCCAGCATTTT	CASSPDRDNQPQHF
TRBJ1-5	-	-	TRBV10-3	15	TGTGCCATCAGTGAGTCGATAGGGGATAATCAGCCCCAGCATTTT	CAISESIGDNQPQHF
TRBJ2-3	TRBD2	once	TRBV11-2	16	TGTGCCAGCAGCTCCCGGCTAGCGGGATTCACAGATACGCAGTATTTT	CASSSRLAGFTDTQYF
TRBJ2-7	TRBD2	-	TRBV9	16	TGTGCCAGCAGCCCCCATGATATAGCGGGAGATCACGAGCAGTACTTC	CASSPHDIAGDHEQYF
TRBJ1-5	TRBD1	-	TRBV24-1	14	TGTGCCACCAGTGACTCCCGGACAGGGCGGCCCCAGCATTTT	CATSDSRTGRPQHF
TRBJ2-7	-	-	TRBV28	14	TGTGCCAGCAGTTCCCGACTAGACGCCTACGAGCAGTACTTC	CASSSRLDAYEQYF
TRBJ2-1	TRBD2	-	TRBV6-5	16	TGTGCCAGCAGTTACGGGAGTAGCGGGGGCCGGGGTGAGCAGTTCTTC	CASSYGSSGGRGEQFF
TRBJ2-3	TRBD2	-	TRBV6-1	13	TGTGCCAGTACTAGCGGGTCGGCCCGTACGCAGTATTTT	CASTSGSARTQYF
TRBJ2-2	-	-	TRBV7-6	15	TGTGCCAGCAGCTCAAGCGTATATCCCACCGGGGAGCTGTTTTTT	CASSSSVYPTGELFF
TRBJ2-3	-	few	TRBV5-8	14	TGTGCCAGCAGCCCCCCCCCGAGGACAGATACGCAGTATTTT	CASSPPPRTDTQYF
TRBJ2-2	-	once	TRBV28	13	TGTGCCAGCAGTTTCGGGTCGGCCGGGGAGCTGTTTTTT	CASSFGSAGELFF
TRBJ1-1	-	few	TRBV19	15	TGTGCCAGTACTGCACTCGACGGGGGGAACACTGAAGCTTTCTTT	CASTALDGGNTEAFF
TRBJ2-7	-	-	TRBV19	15	TGTGCCAGGGCAGGCAGGCCAAGAGAGTCTTACGAGCAGTACTTC	CARAGRPRESYEQYF
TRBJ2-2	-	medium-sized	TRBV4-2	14	TGTGCCAGCAGAAAGGGGGGGGACACCGGGGAGCTGTTTTTT	CASRKGGDTGELFF
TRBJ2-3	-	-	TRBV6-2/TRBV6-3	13	TGTGCCAGCAGTCCCTGGGGGGCAGATACGCAGTATTTT	CASSPWGADTQYF
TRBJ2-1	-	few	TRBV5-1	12	TGCGCCAGCAGCTACAACTACAATGAGCAGTTCTTC	CASSYNYNEQFF
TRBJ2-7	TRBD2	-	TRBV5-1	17	TGCGCCAGCAGCTTGACTAGCGGGGGACTCAGCTCCTACGAGCAGTACTTC	CASSLTSGGLSSYEQYF
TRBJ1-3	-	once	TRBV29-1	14	TGCAGCGTTGAGCAGGACATCGACGGAAACACCATATATTTT	CSVEQDIDGNTIYF
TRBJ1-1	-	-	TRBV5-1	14	TGCGCCAGCAGCTTGGAGGGGTTACCCACTGAAGCTTTCTTT	CASSLEGLPTEAFF
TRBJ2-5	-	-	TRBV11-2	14	TGTGCCAGCAGCCCCAACCAACCCGGGGAGACCCAGTACTTC	CASSPNQPGETQYF
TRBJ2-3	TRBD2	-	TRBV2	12	TGTGCCACGGGGAAGGCACGGGCGGGAGCGTATTTT	CATGKARAGAYF
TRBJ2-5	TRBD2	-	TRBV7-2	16	TGTGCCAGCAGCTTAAGGGGACTAGTCTTATCCGAGACCCAGTACTTC	CASSLRGLVLSETQYF
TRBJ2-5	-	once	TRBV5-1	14	TGCGCCAGCAGCTTGTCAGGGGTCCAAGAGACCCAGTACTTC	CASSLSGVQETQYF
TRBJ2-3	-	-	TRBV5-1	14	TGCGCCAGCAGCTTTTCCCAACTCACAGATACGCAGTATTTT	CASSFSQLTDTQYF
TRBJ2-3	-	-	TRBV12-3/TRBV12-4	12	TGTGCCAGCAGTTCGACTACAGATACGCAGTATTTT	CASSSTTDTQYF
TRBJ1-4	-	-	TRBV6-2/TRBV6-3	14	TGTGCCAGCAGTCCGGCGGAAACTTTCGAAAAACTGTTTTTT	CASSPAETFEKLFF
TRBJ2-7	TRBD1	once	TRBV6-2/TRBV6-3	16	TGTGCCAGCAGCCGGACTCGGACAGGGGGGCTGAACGAGCAGTACTTC	CASSRTRTGGLNEQYF
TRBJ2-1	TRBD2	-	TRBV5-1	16	TGCGCCAGCAGAAAATCCGGGACTAGCGCCTACAATGAGCAGTTCTTC	CASRKSGTSAYNEQFF
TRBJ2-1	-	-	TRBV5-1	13	TGCGCCAGCAGCTTTGCAGGGCCAAATGAGCAGTTCTTC	CASSFAGPNEQFF
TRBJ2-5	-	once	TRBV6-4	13	TGTGCCAGCAGTAAAAATGACGGGGAGACCCAGTACTTC	CASSKNDGETQYF
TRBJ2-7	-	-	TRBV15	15	TGTGCCACCAGCAGAGTACTTGAGAGCTCCTACGAGCAGTACTTC	CATSRVLESSYEQYF
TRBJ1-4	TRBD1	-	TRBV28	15	TGTGCCAGCAGTACGACAGGGGTGCTGGGTGAAAAACTGTTTTTT	CASSTTGVLGEKLFF
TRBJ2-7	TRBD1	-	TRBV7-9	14	TGTGCCAGCAGCTCCCGGGACAGCCCCTACGAGCAGTACTTC	CASSSRDSPYEQYF
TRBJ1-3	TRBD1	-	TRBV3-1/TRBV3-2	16	TGTGCCAGCAGCCAAGCTAGGGGGCTTTCTGGAAACACCATATATTTT	CASSQARGLSGNTIYF
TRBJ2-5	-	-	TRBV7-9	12	TGTGCCAGCAGCTACTCCGAGGAGACCCAGTACTTC	CASSYSEETQYF
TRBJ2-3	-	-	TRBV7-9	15	TGTGCCAGCAGCTTAGAAGCCTGGAGCACAGATACGCAGTATTTT	CASSLEAWSTDTQYF
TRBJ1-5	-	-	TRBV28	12	TGTGCCAGCCGGGAGGGGCTTCAGCCCCAGCATTTT	CASREGLQPQHF
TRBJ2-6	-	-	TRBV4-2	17	TGTGCCAGCAGCCAAGATTGGGGGCCTACTGGGGCCAACGTCCTGACTTTC	CASSQDWGPTGANVLTF
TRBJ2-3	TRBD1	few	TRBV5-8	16	TGTGCCAGCAGCTTTGACAGGGTTGGTACGGGAGATACGCAGTATTTT	CASSFDRVGTGDTQYF
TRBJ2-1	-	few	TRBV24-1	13	TGTGCCACCAGTGAAGGACTAAACAATGAGCAGTTCTTC	CATSEGLNNEQFF
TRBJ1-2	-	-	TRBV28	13	TGTGCCAGCAGGCAGCCGAGGGACTATGGCTACACCTTC	CASRQPRDYGYTF
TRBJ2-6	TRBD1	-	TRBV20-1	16	TGCAGTGCTAGTCACAACAGGGGCTCTGGGGCCAACGTCCTGACTTTC	CSASHNRGSGANVLTF
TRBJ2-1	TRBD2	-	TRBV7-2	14	TGTGCCAGCAGCCGCGGAGCGGGGTACAATGAGCAGTTCTTC	CASSRGAGYNEQFF
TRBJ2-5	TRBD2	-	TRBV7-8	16	TGTGCCAGCAGCTTAGGGTTGCGGGGGACTCAAGAGACCCAGTACTTC	CASSLGLRGTQETQYF
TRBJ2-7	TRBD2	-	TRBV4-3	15	TGCGCCAGCAGTGAGTATAGCGGGGGAGCCTACGAGCAGTACTTC	CASSEYSGGAYEQYF
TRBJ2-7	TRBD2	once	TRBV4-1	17	TGCGCCAGCAGCCAAGTCGGGAGGGGCAGGGAGGTCAACGAGCAGTACTTC	CASSQVGRGREVNEQYF
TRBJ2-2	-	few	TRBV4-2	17	TGTGCCAGCAGCCCCCGACTCTACCTCCCGAACGCCGGGGAGCTGTTTTTT	CASSPRLYLPNAGELFF
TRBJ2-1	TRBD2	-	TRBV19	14	TGTGCCAGTAGTACTTCCCGGACTAGCAATGAGCAGTTCTTC	CASSTSRTSNEQFF